This TCR beta chain was sequenced in a study of shared clonotypes between healthy human individuals. Produced via immunoSEQ multiplex PCR; TCRdb's table is partial and in-frame only. The sample contains 800,000 to 1,200,000 clones, around three quarters of which appear only once. Trimming left V 6 bases short and J 5 bases short, with 13 bases between. The germline CDR1 and CDR2 sequences are MDHEN and SYDVKM. CDR3 length equals 13 residues. The sequence derives from a man younger than 35 in good health. Some clones in this sample may be carry-over from other donors' samples. The V and J genes are TRBV28 and TRBJ1-1; D is unresolved. Sequenced input: memory CD4+ T cells from PBMCs. Subset in this sample: CD45RA-negative fraction. The CDR3 nucleotides read TGTGCCAGCAGCCCTTTCAGGCAAACTGAAGCTTTCTTT. It is translated as CASSPFRQTEAFF.